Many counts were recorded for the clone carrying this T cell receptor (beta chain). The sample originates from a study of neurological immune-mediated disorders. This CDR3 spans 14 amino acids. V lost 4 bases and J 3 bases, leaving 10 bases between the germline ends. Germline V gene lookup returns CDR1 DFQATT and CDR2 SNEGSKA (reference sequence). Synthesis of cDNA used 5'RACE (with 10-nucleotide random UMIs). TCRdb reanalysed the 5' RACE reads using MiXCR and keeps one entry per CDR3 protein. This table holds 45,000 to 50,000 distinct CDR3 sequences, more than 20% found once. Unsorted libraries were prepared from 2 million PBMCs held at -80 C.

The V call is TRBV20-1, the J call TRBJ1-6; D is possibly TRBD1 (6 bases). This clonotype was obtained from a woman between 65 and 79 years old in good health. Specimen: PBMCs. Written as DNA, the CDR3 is TGCAGTGCTATTGGGGGGCTCTATAATTCACCCCTCCACTTT. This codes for CSAIGGLYNSPLHF.